This T cell receptor beta chain was profiled in a study of beta chain features in type 1 diabetes. Points from the study as a whole: Patients with type 1 diabetes showed fewer VDJ junction insertions and more deletions.

This clone has a handful of counts. Antigen specificity is unknown. V dropped 4 bases and J dropped 7; count of bases not matched to a gene: 9. The CDR3 runs 14 residues. CDR1 is SQVTM and CDR2 is ANQGSEA in the germline V gene. Reverse transcription of all isolated RNA meant that expressed TCRB transcripts were sequenced. Here immunoSEQ multiplex PCR was the method, and the copy in TCRdb shows in-frame clones only, minus some. Of some 500,000 clones listed, roughly an eighth are singletons. The sample taken for sequencing was naive CD4+ T cells from blood. The sequence derives from a woman between 18 and 29 years old in good health. The rearrangement uses TRBV29-1 and TRBJ1-2, with 10 bases aligning to TRBD1. The CDR3 nucleotides are TGCAGCGTTGTGCGTGACAGGGGGCGCGGTGGCTACACCTTC. Protein product: CSVVRDRGRGGYTF.